A single sample gave rise to the 15 T cell receptor beta chains below, sequenced in a study of tumor and adjacent non-tumor tissue in lung cancer. Three rounds of nested PCR, following a modified ARM-PCR protocol, produced the TCRbeta library. From the multiplex PCR reads, TCRdb called clonotypes with MiXCR, one entry per CDR3 protein. The sample lists 65,000 to 90,000 distinct CDR3 sequences; 80% were seen once. RNA was extracted from bulk tissue without any cell sorting. The sequencing sample was made of lung tumor tissue. Receptors originate from a woman in her fifties or sixties with non-small cell lung cancer.

Notes on this clonotype: A junction boundary mismatches the germline segment, possibly from a read error. The chain employs TRBV12-3 or TRBV12-4 and TRBJ2-5, with TRBD2 matching 9 bases. The CDR3 has 15 residues. The CDR3: CARSKSGLAQETQYF. CDR3 bases: TGTGCCCGCAGTAAGAGTGGACTAGCGCAGGAGACCCAGTATTTC.

This clonotype showed up just once. V is TRBV4-2 and J is TRBJ2-5; D is uncertain. The CDR3 sequence is 15 residues long. Germline V gives CDR1 LGHNA, CDR2 YNFKEQ. The CDR3 bases are TGTGAGAGCAGCCAAGTTTACGAGAGAGGAGAGACCCAGTACTTC. Its protein product is CESSQVYERGETQYF.

Of note for this clonotype: A junction end diverges from the germline sequence, so it may reflect a read error. The V call is TRBV4-1, the J call TRBJ2-1, with 7 bases identical to TRBD2. Germline V lookup: CDR1 MGHRA, CDR2 YSYEKL. The CDR3 extends over 16 amino acids. CDR3 DNA: TGCGCCAGCAGTCAAGATTCCGCTAGCGGTTACAATAAGCAGTTCTTC. Encoded protein: CASSQDSASGYNKQFF.

This clonotype was recorded a few times. Germline and junction disagree at one end, which may indicate a read error. The chain recombines TRBV11-3 with TRBJ2-1; D gene ambiguous. The germline gives CDR1 SGHNT, CDR2 YENEEA. This CDR3 comprises 13 residues. DNA for the CDR3: TGTACCAGCTCCCAAAATCCCTACAATGTGCAGTTCTTC. This codes for CTSSQNPYNVQFF.

Worth noting for this clonotype: One end of the junction does not line up with germline, which may come from a read error. The V gene is TRBV12-3 or TRBV12-4, the J gene TRBJ1-6; D not resolved. The CDR3 contains 13 residues. The CDR3 region has the DNA TGTGCCAACAGTTCGAGTTGTAACTCACCCCTCCACTTT. Translating gives CANSSSCNSPLHF.

Of note for this clonotype: This CDR3 fails to terminate in the conserved phenylalanine or tryptophan, so it likely reflects a read error. The chain joins TRBV20-1 to TRBJ2-7, with D tentatively TRBD2 (5 bases). The V end lost 1 base, the J end lost 4 bases, and 8 bases lay between the germline ends. From germline, CDR1 is DFQATT and CDR2 SNEGSKA (reference sequence). The CDR3 contains 12 residues. CDR3 in DNA: TGCAGTGCTAGAGTAACTAGTTACGAGCAGTACTTA. Translated: CSARVTSYEQYL.

Concerning this clonotype itself: Germline and junction disagree at one end, which may indicate a read error. J is TRBJ2-5 and V is TRBV29-1; D may be TRBD1 (6 bases). The germline gives CDR1 SQVTM, CDR2 ANQGSEA. This CDR3 comprises 13 residues. CDR3 region: CSVWRTVVETQYF. Here the CDR3 DNA reads TGCAGCGTGTGGCGGACAGTGGTAGAGACCCAGTATTTC.

For this clonotype: The conserved final phenylalanine or tryptophan is absent from the CDR3, which likely points to a read error. J is TRBJ2-1 and V is TRBV20-1; TRBD1 or TRBD2 may be the D gene (5 bases each). The CDR3 sequence is 19 residues long. CDR1 is DFQATT, CDR2 SNEGSKA, per germline (reference sequence). CDR3 amino acids: CNARDWGGARGKRYNEQFL. Here the CDR3 DNA reads TGCAATGCTAGAGATTGGGGCGGAGCGAGAGGGAAGAGGTACAATGAGCAGTTCCTC.

As concerns this clonotype: The conserved phenylalanine or tryptophan normally closing the CDR3 is absent here, so this likely arose from a read error. This chain links TRBV10-3 with TRBJ2-1, with D possibly matching TRBD1 (6 bases). The V gene lost 4 bases and the J gene lost 5 bases, with 12 bases spanning the gap. The CDR3 loop spans 14 amino acids. The V gene's germline CDR1 is ENHRY and CDR2 SYGVKD. The CDR3 region has the DNA TGTGCCATCAGTGGCGAAGGGGGAAACAATGAGCAGTTCTTA. It yields the protein CAISGEGGNNEQFL.

This clonotype was recorded only once. One end of the junction is discordant with germline, which a read error may explain. The V gene is TRBV20-1, the J gene TRBJ2-1; 7 nucleotides align to TRBD2. The CDR3 spans 17 residues. Germline CDR1 is DFQATT and CDR2 is SNEGSKA (reference sequence). Here the CDR3 DNA reads TGCAGTGCTAGAGATGGACTAGTTCCAAGCTCCTACAATGAGCTGTTCTTC. It encodes CSARDGLVPSSYNELFF.

On this clonotype itself: In this CDR3 the conserved last residue, phenylalanine or tryptophan, is missing, so a read error is likely. This chain joins TRBV28 and TRBJ2-3; D possibly corresponds to TRBD2 (5 bases). The CDR3 length is 15 residues. Germline V CDR1 and CDR2: MDHEN, SYDVKM. The CDR3 region has the DNA TGTGCCAGCAGTCCTCCTTCCGGGATCACAGATACTCAGTATATT. Its translation is CASSPPSGITDTQYI.

The chain has TRBV29-1 and TRBJ2-5; a possible D gene is TRBD2 (6 bases). V was pared by 3 bases and J by 8 bases, with 19 bases between. This CDR3 region has 14 residues. Germline CDR1 and CDR2: SQVTM and ANQGSEA. This chain's CDR3 is CSVDQNLPRDTQYF. In nucleotides, the CDR3 is TGCAGCGTTGATCAGAACCTCCCGCGGGATACCCAGTACTTC.

As to this clonotype: The junction differs from germline at one of its ends, possibly a read error. The chain is built from TRBV10-3 and TRBJ1-4; D uncertain. Germline V CDR1 and CDR2: ENHRY, SYGVKD. The CDR3 spans 14 residues. The CDR3 loop is CAIIEGLTNVKLYF. In DNA, the CDR3 is TGTGCCATCATTGAGGGCCTAACTAATGTAAAACTGTATTTT.

The chain recombines TRBV20-1 with TRBJ2-7; possibly TRBD1 or TRBD2 for D (5 bases each). V lost 7 bases and J 6 bases, leaving 28 bases between the germline ends. CDR1 DFQATT and CDR2 SNEGSKA come from the germline V gene (reference sequence). This CDR3 contains 16 residues. The CDR3 nucleotides are TGCAGTGGGAGGAGGTTTGGGGCCCGGGACGGAAGCGAGCAGTACTTC. Protein product: CSGRRFGARDGSEQYF.

With regard to this clonotype: This CDR3 is missing its conserved last phenylalanine or tryptophan, likely due to a read error. The chain links TRBV12-3 or TRBV12-4 to TRBJ2-1, with 7 nucleotides matching TRBD2. Trimming removed 10 bases from V and 7 bases from J; junction bases left unmatched: 10. The CDR3 is 13 residues long. CDR3 sequence (DNA): TGTGCCAACAGCCGACTAGCAGAGAATGAGCAGTTCTGC. Its translation: CANSRLAENEQFC.